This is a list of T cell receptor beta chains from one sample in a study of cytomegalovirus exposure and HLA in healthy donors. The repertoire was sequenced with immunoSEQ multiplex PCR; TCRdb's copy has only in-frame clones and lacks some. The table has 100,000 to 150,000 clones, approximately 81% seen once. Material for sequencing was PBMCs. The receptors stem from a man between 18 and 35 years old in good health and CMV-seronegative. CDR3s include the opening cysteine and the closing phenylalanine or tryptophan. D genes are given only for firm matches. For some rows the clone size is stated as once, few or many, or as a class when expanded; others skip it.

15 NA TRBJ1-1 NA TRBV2 CASSAYRAPNTEAFF TGTGCCAGCAGTGCCTACAGGGCGCCGAACACTGAAGCTTTCTTT
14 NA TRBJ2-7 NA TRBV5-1 CASSVAGTDYEQYF TGCGCCAGCAGCGTGGCCGGGACTGACTACGAGCAGTACTTC
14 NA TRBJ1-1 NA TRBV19 CASSMGRGPNEAFF TGTGCCAGTAGTATGGGGAGAGGGCCCAACGAAGCTTTCTTT
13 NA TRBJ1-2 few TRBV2 CASRADGSYGYTF TGTGCCAGCAGAGCCGACGGGAGCTATGGCTACACCTTC
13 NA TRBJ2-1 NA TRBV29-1 CSAYGGRGNEQFF TGCAGCGCATACGGTGGGAGAGGAAATGAGCAGTTCTTC
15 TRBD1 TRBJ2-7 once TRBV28 CASSGAWDSSYEQYF TGTGCCAGCAGCGGGGCTTGGGACAGCTCCTACGAGCAGTACTTC
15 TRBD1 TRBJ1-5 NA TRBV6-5 CASSYRTGGNQPQHF TGTGCCAGCAGTTACCGGACAGGGGGCAATCAGCCCCAGCATTTT
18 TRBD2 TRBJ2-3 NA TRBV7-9 CASSPPGTSGRVEDTQYF TGTGCCAGCAGCCCTCCCGGGACTAGCGGGAGGGTCGAAGATACGCAGTATTTT
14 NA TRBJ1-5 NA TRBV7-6 CASSPRGSGQPQHF TGTGCCAGCAGCCCAAGGGGATCGGGTCAGCCCCAGCATTTT
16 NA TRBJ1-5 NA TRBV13 CASSPVLGPSNQPQHF TGTGCCAGCAGCCCAGTCCTGGGGCCCTCCAATCAGCCCCAGCATTTT